Listed below are T cell receptor beta chains from one sample, sequenced in a study of shared clonotypes between healthy human individuals. Sequenced by immunoSEQ multiplex PCR; TCRdb stores in-frame clones only, minus some. The sample carries about 580,000 clones, 98% recorded once. Material for sequencing was naive CD8+ T cells sorted from blood. The origin of the receptors is a man younger than 40 in good health. The CDR3 runs from the conserved cysteine through the conserved F or W. Fields, in order: CDR3 DNA, CDR3 protein, V gene, clone size, D gene, J gene. The D gene is left open where the match is weak. Only some rows state a clone size, as once, few, many or a class for expanded clones.

CDR3 DNA: TGTGCCAGCAGCTCCGTTGGGGATCCTACATATGGCTACACCTTC; CDR3 protein: CASSSVGDPTYGYTF; V gene: TRBV7-9; clone size: .; D gene: .; J gene: TRBJ1-2
CDR3 DNA: TGTGCCAGCAGGGCCCCCCCCACAGGGATTGGTGGTCCACTACGATACGAGCAGTACTTC; CDR3 protein: CASRAPPTGIGGPLRYEQYF; V gene: TRBV2; clone size: .; D gene: .; J gene: TRBJ2-7
CDR3 DNA: TGCAGCGTTGATCCCGGGACAGACAGCTCCTACGAGCAGTACTTC; CDR3 protein: CSVDPGTDSSYEQYF; V gene: TRBV29-1; clone size: .; D gene: TRBD1; J gene: TRBJ2-7
CDR3 DNA: TGTGCCAGCAGTTACGATGAGGACAGCAACTACGAGCAGTACTTC; CDR3 protein: CASSYDEDSNYEQYF; V gene: TRBV6-5; clone size: .; D gene: .; J gene: TRBJ2-7
CDR3 DNA: TGTGCCAGTAGTATCACGTCCTCCTCCGATACGCAGTATTTT; CDR3 protein: CASSITSSSDTQYF; V gene: TRBV19; clone size: .; D gene: .; J gene: TRBJ2-3
CDR3 DNA: TGTGCAAGTCGCTTAGAGGATACAGCATCGAACACCGGGGAGCTGTTTTTT; CDR3 protein: CASRLEDTASNTGELFF; V gene: TRBV12-2; clone size: .; D gene: .; J gene: TRBJ2-2
CDR3 DNA: TGTGCCAGCAGTGAGGGACTAGCGGGACCCAATGAGCAGTTCTTC; CDR3 protein: CASSEGLAGPNEQFF; V gene: TRBV25-1; clone size: .; D gene: TRBD2; J gene: TRBJ2-1
CDR3 DNA: TGTGCCAGCAGCTTATTAGGGCCATCCTACGAGCAGTACTTC; CDR3 protein: CASSLLGPSYEQYF; V gene: TRBV11-2; clone size: .; D gene: .; J gene: TRBJ2-7
CDR3 DNA: TGTGCCAGCAGCTTAGTGGGGACTCAGGGGGACGGCTCCTACGAGCAGTACTTC; CDR3 protein: CASSLVGTQGDGSYEQYF; V gene: TRBV11-2; clone size: .; D gene: .; J gene: TRBJ2-7
CDR3 DNA: TGTGCCAGCTCACAGAATCCGGGACAGGGGTTGACAGATACGCAGTATTTT; CDR3 protein: CASSQNPGQGLTDTQYF; V gene: TRBV18; clone size: .; D gene: TRBD1; J gene: TRBJ2-3
CDR3 DNA: TGCGCCAGCAGCTTTGGGATTAACTACGAGCAGTACTTC; CDR3 protein: CASSFGINYEQYF; V gene: TRBV5-1; clone size: .; D gene: .; J gene: TRBJ2-7
CDR3 DNA: TGTGCCAGCAGACACCTAGCGGCTTACGAGCAGTACTTC; CDR3 protein: CASRHLAAYEQYF; V gene: TRBV6-1; clone size: .; D gene: TRBD2; J gene: TRBJ2-7
CDR3 DNA: TGTGCCAGCAGTTTTTGGGACTCAGGGGGGGAGACCCAGTACTTC; CDR3 protein: CASSFWDSGGETQYF; V gene: TRBV27; clone size: .; D gene: .; J gene: TRBJ2-5
CDR3 DNA: TGTGCCAGCAGAAATACAGGGGCCACTTCCCCTAACTATGGCTACACCTTC; CDR3 protein: CASRNTGATSPNYGYTF; V gene: TRBV28; clone size: .; D gene: TRBD1; J gene: TRBJ1-2
CDR3 DNA: TGTGCCAGCAGTGACCTTGGAGGGAGGCTCACCGGGGAGCTGTTTTTT; CDR3 protein: CASSDLGGRLTGELFF; V gene: TRBV6-4; clone size: .; D gene: .; J gene: TRBJ2-2
CDR3 DNA: TGTGCCAGCAGCTTCGGACAAACGAGCTCCTACGAGCAGTACTTC; CDR3 protein: CASSFGQTSSYEQYF; V gene: TRBV7-8; clone size: .; D gene: .; J gene: TRBJ2-7
CDR3 DNA: TGCGCCAGCAGGGGGGGGACTAGCGGAATTGATGAGCAGTTCTTC; CDR3 protein: CASRGGTSGIDEQFF; V gene: TRBV10-2; clone size: once; D gene: TRBD2; J gene: TRBJ2-1
CDR3 DNA: TGTGCCAGCAGCTTAGCGACTGGGACGAACCCTGAAGCTTTCTTT; CDR3 protein: CASSLATGTNPEAFF; V gene: TRBV7-9; clone size: .; D gene: .; J gene: TRBJ1-1
CDR3 DNA: TGTGCCACCAGCAGAGACCGGGGCGGAGTCCACGAGCAGTACTTC; CDR3 protein: CATSRDRGGVHEQYF; V gene: TRBV15; clone size: .; D gene: .; J gene: TRBJ2-7
CDR3 DNA: TGTGCCACAAGGCGGTCCTACGAGCAGTACTTC; CDR3 protein: CATRRSYEQYF; V gene: TRBV28; clone size: .; D gene: .; J gene: TRBJ2-7
CDR3 DNA: TGTGCCAGCAGCTTCCGTTTGGGCGACAATGAGCAGTTCTTC; CDR3 protein: CASSFRLGDNEQFF; V gene: TRBV7-3; clone size: .; D gene: .; J gene: TRBJ2-1
CDR3 DNA: TGTGCCAGCAGTTACCCGGGGCACAGGTTCAATCAGCCCCAGCATTTT; CDR3 protein: CASSYPGHRFNQPQHF; V gene: TRBV6-5; clone size: .; D gene: .; J gene: TRBJ1-5
CDR3 DNA: TGCGCCAGCAGCCAAGAAGCTGTGACGGGGTTACAAACCGCTCAGCCCCAGCATTTT; CDR3 protein: CASSQEAVTGLQTAQPQHF; V gene: TRBV4-3; clone size: .; D gene: .; J gene: TRBJ1-5
CDR3 DNA: TGTGCCAGCAGCTTAAGGACAGAACGTGAGCAGTTCTTC; CDR3 protein: CASSLRTEREQFF; V gene: TRBV7-6; clone size: .; D gene: .; J gene: TRBJ2-1